These T cell receptor beta chains were read from a single sample in a study of blood T cell repertoires in COVID-19. Method: immunoSEQ multiplex PCR; TCRdb's copy keeps in-frame clones and lacks some. The table has 250,000 to 300,000 clones, more than 70% seen once. Material: peripheral blood. The origin of the receptors is a woman in her 30s with COVID-19, enrolled during active disease. The CDR3 runs from the conserved cysteine through the conserved F or W. A D gene is named only where the DNA matches it firmly. Clone size is shown for a subset of rows, as once, few, many or a class of expanded clone.

clone_size: .
j_call: TRBJ2-1
d_call: .
cdr3_length: 14
v_call: TRBV28
cdr3_aa: CASSFGGDYNEQFF
cdr3_nt: TGTGCCAGCAGTTTCGGTGGAGACTACAATGAGCAGTTCTTC

clone_size: .
j_call: TRBJ2-1
d_call: TRBD2
cdr3_length: 16
v_call: TRBV5-4
cdr3_aa: CASSLGGLAGYNEQFF
cdr3_nt: TGTGCCAGCAGCTTGGGCGGGTTAGCGGGGTACAATGAGCAGTTCTTC

clone_size: few
j_call: TRBJ1-6
d_call: .
cdr3_length: 14
v_call: TRBV6-5
cdr3_aa: CASSYEGRGSPLHF
cdr3_nt: TGTGCCAGCAGTTACGAGGGGAGGGGATCACCCCTCCACTTT

clone_size: .
j_call: TRBJ1-2
d_call: TRBD1
cdr3_length: 14
v_call: TRBV4-1
cdr3_aa: CASSQPGTGDGYTF
cdr3_nt: TGCGCCAGCAGCCAACCCGGGACAGGGGATGGCTACACCTTC

clone_size: .
j_call: TRBJ2-5
d_call: .
cdr3_length: 16
v_call: TRBV15
cdr3_aa: CATSRGPSGVQETQYF
cdr3_nt: TGTGCCACCAGCAGAGGCCCCTCAGGTGTCCAAGAGACCCAGTACTTC

clone_size: .
j_call: TRBJ2-1
d_call: TRBD2
cdr3_length: 15
v_call: TRBV7-2
cdr3_aa: CASPLAESSYNEQFF
cdr3_nt: TGTGCCAGTCCCCTAGCGGAGAGCTCCTACAATGAGCAGTTCTTC

clone_size: .
j_call: TRBJ2-3
d_call: .
cdr3_length: 17
v_call: TRBV28
cdr3_aa: CASSPLSETSSTDTQYF
cdr3_nt: TGTGCCAGCAGTCCCCTCTCTGAGACTAGTAGCACAGATACGCAGTATTTT

clone_size: once
j_call: TRBJ2-1
d_call: TRBD2
cdr3_length: 15
v_call: TRBV6-2/TRBV6-3
cdr3_aa: CASSWTSGRVYEQFF
cdr3_nt: TGTGCCAGCAGTTGGACTAGCGGGAGGGTATATGAGCAGTTCTTC

clone_size: once
j_call: TRBJ2-3
d_call: TRBD2
cdr3_length: 16
v_call: TRBV7-9
cdr3_aa: CASSILRAGGTDTQYF
cdr3_nt: TGTGCCAGCAGCATTCTCCGGGCGGGAGGCACAGATACGCAGTATTTT

clone_size: .
j_call: TRBJ1-1
d_call: .
cdr3_length: 12
v_call: TRBV19
cdr3_aa: CASRFRGDEAFF
cdr3_nt: TGTGCCAGTAGGTTCAGGGGAGATGAAGCTTTCTTT

clone_size: .
j_call: TRBJ1-4
d_call: .
cdr3_length: 13
v_call: TRBV30
cdr3_aa: CAWSVRESEKLFF
cdr3_nt: TGTGCCTGGAGTGTACGAGAGAGTGAAAAACTGTTTTTT

clone_size: .
j_call: TRBJ2-7
d_call: .
cdr3_length: 15
v_call: TRBV6-2/TRBV6-3
cdr3_aa: CASSYPPTGPYEQYF
cdr3_nt: TGTGCCAGCAGTTACCCTCCGACAGGCCCCTACGAGCAGTACTTC

clone_size: .
j_call: TRBJ2-1
d_call: TRBD2
cdr3_length: 14
v_call: TRBV29-1
cdr3_aa: CSVAGLAGVNEQFF
cdr3_nt: TGCAGCGTCGCGGGACTAGCGGGAGTAAATGAGCAGTTCTTC

clone_size: once
j_call: TRBJ1-5
d_call: .
cdr3_length: 16
v_call: TRBV6-1
cdr3_aa: CASSEPGRGKHQPQHF
cdr3_nt: TGTGCCAGCAGTGAGCCGGGCAGGGGTAAGCATCAGCCCCAGCATTTT

clone_size: .
j_call: TRBJ2-7
d_call: TRBD1
cdr3_length: 14
v_call: TRBV24-1
cdr3_aa: CATSTGTGGPEQYF
cdr3_nt: TGTGCCACCAGTACCGGGACAGGGGGCCCCGAGCAGTACTTC

clone_size: .
j_call: TRBJ1-6
d_call: TRBD1
cdr3_length: 15
v_call: TRBV6-6
cdr3_aa: CASNQPQGVASPLHF
cdr3_nt: TGTGCCAGCAATCAACCCCAGGGGGTGGCGTCACCCCTCCACTTT

clone_size: .
j_call: TRBJ1-3
d_call: .
cdr3_length: 13
v_call: TRBV11-2
cdr3_aa: CASSELLGNTIYF
cdr3_nt: TGTGCCAGCAGCGAGCTCTTAGGAAACACCATATATTTT

clone_size: once
j_call: TRBJ1-5
d_call: .
cdr3_length: 15
v_call: TRBV19
cdr3_aa: CASSHQGLGGQPQHF
cdr3_nt: TGTGCCAGTAGTCACCAGGGTTTAGGAGGGCAGCCCCAGCATTTT

clone_size: .
j_call: TRBJ2-5
d_call: TRBD2
cdr3_length: 18
v_call: TRBV6-6
cdr3_aa: CASSRTSGSLSGRETQYF
cdr3_nt: TGTGCCAGCAGTCGGACTAGCGGGAGTCTGTCGGGTCGGGAGACCCAGTACTTC

clone_size: .
j_call: TRBJ1-2
d_call: .
cdr3_length: 14
v_call: TRBV19
cdr3_aa: CASSFAGTTYGYTF
cdr3_nt: TGTGCCAGTAGTTTCGCCGGGACAACCTATGGCTACACCTTC

clone_size: .
j_call: TRBJ2-5
d_call: .
cdr3_length: 14
v_call: TRBV4-1
cdr3_aa: CASSNQAVQETQYF
cdr3_nt: TGCGCCAGCAGCAACCAAGCGGTACAAGAGACCCAGTACTTC

clone_size: .
j_call: TRBJ2-7
d_call: TRBD1
cdr3_length: 13
v_call: TRBV2
cdr3_aa: CASSADRVGPQYF
cdr3_nt: TGTGCCAGCAGTGCAGACAGGGTCGGTCCCCAGTACTTC

clone_size: .
j_call: TRBJ2-3
d_call: TRBD2
cdr3_length: 16
v_call: TRBV10-3
cdr3_aa: CAISESTSERTDTQYF
cdr3_nt: TGTGCCATCAGTGAGTCAACTAGCGAACGCACAGATACGCAGTATTTT

clone_size: .
j_call: TRBJ2-7
d_call: TRBD2
cdr3_length: 17
v_call: TRBV24-1
cdr3_aa: CATSDPPGLADSYEQYF
cdr3_nt: TGTGCCACCAGTGATCCCCCGGGACTAGCGGACTCCTACGAGCAGTACTTC

clone_size: .
j_call: TRBJ2-2
d_call: TRBD2
cdr3_length: 17
v_call: TRBV7-6
cdr3_aa: CASSSRAGLANTGELFF
cdr3_nt: TGTGCCAGCAGCTCCCGCGCGGGACTAGCGAACACCGGGGAGCTGTTTTTT

clone_size: .
j_call: TRBJ1-1
d_call: .
cdr3_length: 15
v_call: TRBV19
cdr3_aa: CASSIGWGSSTEAFF
cdr3_nt: TGTGCCAGTAGTATAGGATGGGGCTCCTCCACTGAAGCTTTCTTT

clone_size: .
j_call: TRBJ2-1
d_call: .
cdr3_length: 12
v_call: TRBV3-1/TRBV3-2
cdr3_aa: CASSFVGNEQFF
cdr3_nt: TGTGCCAGCAGCTTTGTCGGGAATGAGCAGTTCTTC

clone_size: .
j_call: TRBJ2-2
d_call: .
cdr3_length: 15
v_call: TRBV5-1
cdr3_aa: CASSFKRSDTGELFF
cdr3_nt: TGCGCCAGCAGCTTCAAGCGGAGCGACACCGGGGAGCTGTTTTTT

clone_size: .
j_call: TRBJ2-3
d_call: .
cdr3_length: 15
v_call: TRBV5-1
cdr3_aa: CASSLGEERTDTQYF
cdr3_nt: TGCGCCAGCAGCTTGGGGGAGGAGAGGACAGATACGCAGTATTTT

clone_size: .
j_call: TRBJ1-5
d_call: TRBD1
cdr3_length: 16
v_call: TRBV7-9
cdr3_aa: CASSSWTGEGNQPQHF
cdr3_nt: TGTGCCAGCAGCTCCTGGACAGGGGAAGGCAATCAGCCCCAGCATTTT

clone_size: .
j_call: TRBJ2-5
d_call: TRBD2
cdr3_length: 14
v_call: TRBV3-1/TRBV3-2
cdr3_aa: CASSPSGTKETQYF
cdr3_nt: TGTGCCAGCAGTCCTAGCGGGACCAAAGAGACCCAGTACTTC

clone_size: .
j_call: TRBJ2-7
d_call: .
cdr3_length: 13
v_call: TRBV14
cdr3_aa: CASSQIRGGEQYF
cdr3_nt: TGTGCCAGCAGCCAAATCCGAGGAGGCGAGCAGTACTTC

clone_size: .
j_call: TRBJ2-7
d_call: TRBD2
cdr3_length: 17
v_call: TRBV5-4
cdr3_aa: CASSLSSGLAGRYEQYF
cdr3_nt: TGTGCCAGCAGCTTGAGCTCCGGTCTAGCGGGACGATACGAGCAGTACTTC

clone_size: .
j_call: TRBJ2-2
d_call: TRBD2
cdr3_length: 16
v_call: TRBV5-1
cdr3_aa: CASSTTSGSDTGELFF
cdr3_nt: TGCGCCAGCAGCACCACTAGCGGGAGTGACACCGGGGAGCTGTTTTTT

clone_size: .
j_call: TRBJ2-7
d_call: TRBD2
cdr3_length: 17
v_call: TRBV7-9
cdr3_aa: CASSPPTKTSGGYEQYF
cdr3_nt: TGTGCCAGCAGCCCCCCGACTAAGACTAGCGGGGGTTACGAGCAGTACTTC

clone_size: .
j_call: TRBJ2-7
d_call: .
cdr3_length: 11
v_call: TRBV29-1
cdr3_aa: CSVVFSYEQYF
cdr3_nt: TGCAGCGTTGTATTTAGCTACGAGCAGTACTTC

clone_size: .
j_call: TRBJ2-2
d_call: TRBD2
cdr3_length: 17
v_call: TRBV4-2
cdr3_aa: CASSQDRVAGETGELFF
cdr3_nt: TGTGCCAGCAGCCAAGATAGGGTAGCGGGAGAAACCGGGGAGCTGTTTTTT